A selection of T cell receptor beta chains follows, all from one sample in a study of OX40 agonist ivuxolimab in advanced cancers. TCRdb's copy holds only in-frame clones and misses some; the assay was immunoSEQ multiplex PCR. This repertoire shows tens of thousands of clones, about nine tenths found once; its top ten account for 0.38%. The input for sequencing was CD4+ or CD8+ T cells sorted from blood, taken in a trial of the OX40 agonist ivuxolimab. The receptor set was obtained from an adult with an advanced solid tumor such as melanoma, head and neck, liver or kidney cancer. CDR3s include the opening cysteine and the closing phenylalanine or tryptophan. A D gene is named only where the DNA matches it firmly. Clone size is not always given. Where it is, it says once, few, many or a class for expanded clones.

J	D	size	V	DNA	CDR3
TRBJ1-1	TRBD1	.	TRBV5-4	TGTGCCAGCAGCCTGGGTTTAAGGACAGGGGGTGAGACTGAAGCTTTCTTT	CASSLGLRTGGETEAFF
TRBJ1-4	.	once	TRBV15	TGTGCCACCAGCAGAGATCCGGGTACAACTAATGAAAAACTGTTTTTT	CATSRDPGTTNEKLFF
TRBJ1-1	TRBD1	.	TRBV5-4	TGTGCCAGCAGCGACAGGGGGCTTACTGAAGCTTTCTTT	CASSDRGLTEAFF
TRBJ1-1	TRBD1	once	TRBV6-1	TGTGCCAGCAGGAGACAGGGGGTGGCGAACACTGAAGCTTTCTTT	CASRRQGVANTEAFF
TRBJ1-2	.	.	TRBV6-1	TGTGCCAGCACTGAGAATGGCAGCCGGGGCTACACCTTC	CASTENGSRGYTF
TRBJ2-7	.	.	TRBV5-1	TGCGCCAGGACGCGGGGACGGAGAAGCTCCTACGAGCAGTACTTC	CARTRGRRSSYEQYF
TRBJ2-7	.	.	TRBV10-3	TGTGCCACCGGGCAGGGGAACTACGAGCAGTACTTC	CATGQGNYEQYF
TRBJ2-5	.	.	TRBV19	TGTGCCAGTAGTATTAGAACAGGGCAAGAGACCCAGTACTTC	CASSIRTGQETQYF
TRBJ1-1	.	.	TRBV4-1	TGCGCCAGCAGCCAAGACAGGGGTGTCACTGAAGCTTTCTTT	CASSQDRGVTEAFF
TRBJ1-2	TRBD1	.	TRBV5-4	TGTGCCAGCAGCTTGGAGGCAGGGGGCAATTATGGCTACACCTTC	CASSLEAGGNYGYTF
TRBJ1-2	TRBD1	.	TRBV10-3	TGTGCCATCAGTGAAGGGCCGGACAGGCAAAAAACCTACACCTTC	CAISEGPDRQKTYTF
TRBJ1-2	.	.	TRBV15	TGTGCCACCAGCAGAGATCGGGAAGGGCTGGGGTACACCTTC	CATSRDREGLGYTF
TRBJ2-3	.	.	TRBV5-1	TGCGCCAGCAGCTTGGCAGGGAGCACAGATACGCAGTATTTT	CASSLAGSTDTQYF
TRBJ1-4	.	.	TRBV2	TGTGCCAGCATTATTGGGGCTTCTAATGAAAAACTGTTTTTT	CASIIGASNEKLFF
TRBJ2-1	TRBD2	.	TRBV9	TGTGCCAGCAGTCGCTCCGGACTAGCGGGCGCTAATGAGCAGTTCTTC	CASSRSGLAGANEQFF
TRBJ2-5	.	.	TRBV5-1	TGCGCCAGCAGCTATGGACAGCAAGAGACCCAGTACTTC	CASSYGQQETQYF
TRBJ1-5	TRBD1	once	TRBV4-3	TGCGCCAGCAGCTCACCCAGGGGGAAATACGCCCCGCCCCAGCATTTT	CASSSPRGKYAPPQHF
TRBJ1-3	.	.	TRBV11-2	TGTGCCAGCAGCTTGGGGCCGGTCTCCTCTGGAAACACCATATATTTT	CASSLGPVSSGNTIYF
TRBJ2-6	.	.	TRBV15	TGTGCCACCAGCAGGCCCGTGGGCTCTGGGGCCAACGTCCTGACTTTC	CATSRPVGSGANVLTF
TRBJ1-1	TRBD1	.	TRBV13	TGTGCCAGCAGTTGGGGACAGCCGAACACTGAAGCTTTCTTT	CASSWGQPNTEAFF
TRBJ1-4	.	.	TRBV19	TGTGCCAGTAGTGATATTGCTAATGAAAAACTGTTTTTT	CASSDIANEKLFF
TRBJ1-1	.	once	TRBV21-1	TGTGCCAGCAGCAAGACAGGGAAGGACACTGAAGCTTTCTTT	CASSKTGKDTEAFF
TRBJ2-7	TRBD1	.	TRBV4-3	TGCGCCAGCAGCCAAGGAACAGGGGAAGGAAGCGAGCAGTACTTC	CASSQGTGEGSEQYF
TRBJ1-3	.	once	TRBV5-1	TGCGCCAGCAGCAACACCCCAGGCGCTGGAAACACCATATATTTT	CASSNTPGAGNTIYF
TRBJ2-6	TRBD1	.	TRBV19	TGTGCCACCAGTCCGGGACAGAGCTCTGGGGCCAACGTCCTGACTTTC	CATSPGQSSGANVLTF
TRBJ2-7	.	.	TRBV5-1	TGCGCCAGCAGCCATAGGCAGGGGAGGGATGACTACGAGCAGTACTTC	CASSHRQGRDDYEQYF
TRBJ1-1	.	.	TRBV9	TGTGCCAGCAGCGTAGTTATGCAGGTCACTGAAGCTTTCTTT	CASSVVMQVTEAFF
TRBJ1-6	.	few	TRBV5-6	TGTGCCAGCAGCTTTCTTGGCGCACCCCTCCACTTT	CASSFLGAPLHF
TRBJ2-2	.	.	TRBV4-1	TGCGCCAGCAGCCAGTTGTCGGGACCTCTGAACACCGGGGAGCTGTTTTTT	CASSQLSGPLNTGELFF
TRBJ2-7	TRBD1	.	TRBV27	TGTGCCAGCAGCCTACAGGGGTCCGCCTACGAGCAGTACTTC	CASSLQGSAYEQYF
TRBJ1-5	.	.	TRBV5-5	TGTGCCAGCAGCTTGCGGGACTTTCAGCCCCAGCATTTT	CASSLRDFQPQHF
TRBJ1-5	TRBD1	.	TRBV6-5	TGTGCCAGCAGTAGGGGACAGGGCAATCAGCCCCAGCATTTT	CASSRGQGNQPQHF
TRBJ2-3	.	.	TRBV5-7	TGTGCCAGCAGCTTGCCCTCCCAGTTCAGAGATACGCAGTATTTT	CASSLPSQFRDTQYF
TRBJ1-2	TRBD1	.	TRBV7-8	TGTGCCAGCAGCCGGGACAGGGGGCAATTCGGGTATGGCTACACCTTC	CASSRDRGQFGYGYTF
TRBJ1-3	.	.	TRBV5-4	TGTGCCAGCAGCTTGGGGGGGACTGGAAACACCATATATTTT	CASSLGGTGNTIYF
TRBJ1-5	TRBD1	.	TRBV10-2	TGCGCCAGCAGTCGGCAGGGGGAAGTTAATCAGCCCCAGCATTTT	CASSRQGEVNQPQHF
TRBJ1-5	.	.	TRBV4-2	TGTGCCAGCAGCCAAGATTTGAGCAATCAGCCCCAGCATTTT	CASSQDLSNQPQHF
TRBJ1-1	.	.	TRBV5-1	TGCGCCAGCAGCTTGGAGCGGGCGGGCACTGAAGCTTTCTTT	CASSLERAGTEAFF
TRBJ2-5	.	.	TRBV2	TGTGCCAGCAGTCGCAGGGATAGAGGAGAGACCCAGTACTTC	CASSRRDRGETQYF
TRBJ2-2	TRBD1	.	TRBV7-8	TGTGCCAGCAGCTCTCCCCCCAGGGGGCGTTTCACCGGGGAGCTGTTTTTT	CASSSPPRGRFTGELFF
TRBJ1-2	TRBD1	.	TRBV7-2	TGTGCCAGCAGCTTAGTGGGTGGGCCAGGGGGGAACTATGGCTACACCTTC	CASSLVGGPGGNYGYTF
TRBJ2-7	.	.	TRBV6-5	TGTGCCAGCAGTCCAGACTTCTCCTACGAGCAGTACTTC	CASSPDFSYEQYF
TRBJ1-2	.	.	TRBV11-1	TGTGCCAGCAGCACAGGGCATAACTATGGCTACACCTTC	CASSTGHNYGYTF
TRBJ1-3	.	.	TRBV7-5	TGTGCCAGAAAACCCGAGGGAAGGGTTGGAAACACCATATATTTT	CARKPEGRVGNTIYF
TRBJ1-4	.	.	TRBV2	TGTGCCAGCAGTGAAAGATGGGAAAAACTGTTTTTT	CASSERWEKLFF